This T cell receptor beta chain was observed in a study of blood T cell repertoires in COVID-19. Trimming took 4 bases from V and 4 from J, leaving 13 bases between them. This CDR3 is 13 amino acids long. Germline lookup yields CDR1 GTSNPN and CDR2 SVGIG (reference sequence). This clone has a single count. Libraries were prepared by immunoSEQ multiplex PCR; TCRdb keeps only in-frame clonotypes and omits some of them. This table has fewer than 350,000 clones, 86% appearing once. The J gene is TRBJ1-2, the V gene TRBV30; no definite D call. Sequencing used peripheral blood. This TCR was sampled from a woman in her twenties or thirties with COVID-19, enrolled during active disease. The CDR3 sequence: CAWTLAGGYGYTF. The DNA for the CDR3 is TGTGCCTGGACCCTCGCGGGAGGCTATGGCTACACCTTC.